The subject of this entry is one TCR beta chain. These data are taken from a study of blood T cell repertoires in COVID-19. Clones were sequenced by immunoSEQ multiplex PCR, and TCRdb holds only the in-frame ones, with some missing. The sample holds about 62,000 clones, approximately 80% seen once. The V and J ends lost 2 bases and 4 bases, in that order; junction bases with no gene match: 11. The CDR3 extends over 16 amino acids. The germline CDR1 and CDR2 sequences are SGHTA and FQGNSA. This TCR came from a woman between 45 and 60 years old with active or convalescent COVID-19. What was sequenced was peripheral blood. This chain joins TRBV7-2 and TRBJ2-7; 7 bases match TRBD2. The CDR3 protein is CASSLTSAGVPYEQYF. The CDR3 DNA follows: TGTGCCAGCAGCTTAACTTCGGCGGGAGTGCCTTACGAGCAGTACTTC.